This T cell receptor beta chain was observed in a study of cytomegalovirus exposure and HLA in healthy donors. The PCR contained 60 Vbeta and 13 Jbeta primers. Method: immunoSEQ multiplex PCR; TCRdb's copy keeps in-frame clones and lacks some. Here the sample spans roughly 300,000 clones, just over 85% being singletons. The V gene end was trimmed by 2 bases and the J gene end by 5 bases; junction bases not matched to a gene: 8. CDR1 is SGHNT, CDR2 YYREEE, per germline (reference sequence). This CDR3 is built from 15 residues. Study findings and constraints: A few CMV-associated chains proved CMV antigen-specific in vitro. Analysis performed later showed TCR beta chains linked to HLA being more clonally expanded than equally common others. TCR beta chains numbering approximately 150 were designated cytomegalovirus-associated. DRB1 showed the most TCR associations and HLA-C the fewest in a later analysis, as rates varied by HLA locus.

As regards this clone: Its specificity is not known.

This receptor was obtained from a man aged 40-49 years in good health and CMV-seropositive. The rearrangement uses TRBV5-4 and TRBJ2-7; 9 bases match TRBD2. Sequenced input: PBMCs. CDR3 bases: TGTGCCAGCAGCTTAATGATTAGCGGGAGCAACGAGCAGTACTTC. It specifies CASSLMISGSNEQYF.